These 21 T cell receptor beta chains share one sample of origin, sequenced in a study of CD8 T cells in ankylosing spondylitis (dated by TCRdb to about 2017). Libraries were built with 5' RACE. Instrument used: Illumina HiSeq 2500. The public reads were run again by TCRdb, first through fastp at Q25 and then through MiXCR, and only productive beta chains were kept. All rows with the same CDR3 protein become a single entry with the most common DNA and genes. Recorded for this sample are 100,000 to 150,000 distinct CDR3 sequences; over 7% of them occurred a single time. Of the sample, roughly 3.3% is held by the ten largest clones. Sequenced input: blood, either unsorted or a sorted T cell fraction (not recorded which). These receptors all come from a male donor with ankylosing spondylitis or in good health (not recorded which).

V and J are TRBV20-1 and TRBJ2-1; 10 bases are a match to TRBD2. CDR1 and CDR2 from the germline V gene are DFQATT and SNEGSKA (reference sequence). J was trimmed by 2 bases and V by 6 bases; bases with no gene match: 13. The CDR3 consists of 17 residues. CDR3 residues: CSAVSGRATEPYNEQFF. In nucleotides, the CDR3 is TGCAGTGCGGTGAGCGGGAGGGCCACGGAGCCCTACAATGAGCAGTTCTTC.

This clonotype was detected many times. The chain links TRBV4-3 to TRBJ1-1, with 11 bases that match TRBD1. Germline V gene data show CDR1 as LGHNA and CDR2 as YSLEER. This CDR3 comprises 15 residues. The J segment lost 5 bases and the V segment lost 2 bases, leaving 4 bases of the junction unmatched. The DNA of the CDR3 is TGCGCCAGCAGCCAACGGACAGGGGGCATGACTGAAGCTTTCTTT. Translated, it gives CASSQRTGGMTEAFF.

At least ten counts were recorded for this clonotype. The chain is built from TRBV29-1 and TRBJ2-7; D remains ambiguous. Trimming removed 3 bases from V and 2 bases from J, with 11 bases in between. CDR1 and CDR2 (germline): SQVTM, ANQGSEA. This CDR3 spans 13 amino acids. CDR3 loop: CSVDHGNTYEQYF. In DNA, the CDR3 is TGCAGCGTTGATCACGGAAATACCTACGAGCAGTACTTC.

This clonotype was picked up many times. The V call is TRBV20-1, the J call TRBJ2-1, with D perhaps matching TRBD2 (6 bases). The V end was cut by 0 bases, the J end by 1 base, with 13 bases between. The germline gives CDR1 DFQATT, CDR2 SNEGSKA (reference sequence). The CDR3 extends over 16 amino acids. Written as DNA, the CDR3 is TGCAGTGCTAGAGATGCATCCCGGGGGTCCTACAATGAGCAGTTCTTC. Translated, it gives CSARDASRGSYNEQFF.

The rearrangement links TRBV5-1 to TRBJ1-4; D gene uncertain. Germline CDR1 SGHRS, CDR2 YFSETQ. This CDR3 region has 15 residues. V shed 4 bases and J shed 2 bases, with 12 bases lying between them. The CDR3 DNA is TGCGCCAGCAGCCTGTCACGGAGCACTAATGAAAAACTGTTTTTT. Its translation: CASSLSRSTNEKLFF.

The table lists this clonotype with many counts. The CDR3 loop reads CSVDAYPALDTQYF. CDR3 DNA sequence: TGCAGCGTTGACGCTTACCCAGCATTGGATACGCAGTATTTT. The chain is built from TRBV29-1 and TRBJ2-3, with D unresolved. The CDR3 has 14 amino acids. Looked up from germline, CDR1 is SQVTM and CDR2 is ANQGSEA. Trimming pared 3 bases from V and 6 bases from J, leaving 16 bases between.

This chain connects TRBV12-3 or TRBV12-4 to TRBJ2-3; D is unresolved. V was cut by 2 bases and J by 4 bases, with 10 bases left in between. The CDR3 sequence is 14 residues long. The CDR3 bases are TGTGCCAGCAGTTTAAGCCTAGGACCAGATACGCAGTATTTT. Its protein is CASSLSLGPDTQYF.

The rearrangement joins TRBV5-1 to TRBJ2-7; D is perhaps TRBD1 or TRBD2 (5 bases each). Germline CDR1 is SGHRS and CDR2 is YFSETQ. The CDR3 consists of 14 residues. The ends were cut back, 0 bases at V and 3 bases at J, with 10 bases in the middle. CDR3: CASSLAVGGYEQYF. The CDR3 DNA is TGCGCCAGCAGCTTGGCCGTTGGGGGCTACGAGCAGTACTTC.

The CDR3 loop reads CASSTRELNTGELFF. As DNA, the CDR3 is TGTGCCAGCAGCACGCGGGAGTTGAACACCGGGGAGCTGTTTTTT. The chain couples TRBV12-3 or TRBV12-4 to TRBJ2-2; 7 bases match TRBD2. This CDR3 comprises 15 residues. V was pared by 6 bases and J by 1 base, with 5 bases of the junction left unmatched.

Many counts were recorded for this clonotype. This chain joins TRBV7-8 and TRBJ2-5, with D tentatively TRBD2 (5 bases). Between the trimmed V and J ends, which lost 0 bases and 2 bases, there was a span of 13 bases. This CDR3 is built from 16 residues. Germline-derived CDR1 and CDR2 are SGHVS and FQNEAQ. Here the CDR3 DNA reads TGTGCCAGCAGCTTAGCTCCGGACTTGAGGCAAGAGACCCAGTACTTC. Translation: CASSLAPDLRQETQYF.

The chain couples TRBV19 to TRBJ2-1, with D possibly being TRBD1 (6 bases). V was cut by 7 bases and J by 13 bases, with 14 bases left in between. Germline V gives CDR1 LNHDA, CDR2 SQIVND (reference sequence). The CDR3 extends over 11 amino acids. The CDR3 sequence: CASISTGIQFF. CDR3 in DNA: TGTGCCAGTATTTCGACAGGAATACAGTTCTTC.

This clonotype has at least ten counts. This chain joins TRBV20-1 and TRBJ1-5; possible D gene TRBD1, 5 bases. This CDR3 contains 13 residues. CDR1 and CDR2 from the germline V gene are DFQATT and SNEGSKA (reference sequence). V was pared by 1 base and J by 2 bases, with 6 bases between. CDR3 amino acids: CSARGGGNQPQHF. The CDR3 coding sequence is TGCAGTGCTAGAGGGGGGGGCAATCAGCCCCAGCATTTT.

This clonotype was found many times. V usage is TRBV12-3 or TRBV12-4 and J usage is TRBJ2-2; D is possibly TRBD2 (5 bases). This CDR3 comprises 15 residues. The V end was cut by 7 bases, the J end by 2 bases, with 14 bases between. The CDR3 is CASTSRTDNTGELFF. The CDR3 DNA reads as TGTGCCAGCACCTCACGGACTGATAACACCGGGGAGCTGTTTTTT.

The chain's CDR3 is CASSPAWGEQYF. The CDR3 DNA follows: TGTGCCAGCAGCCCGGCCTGGGGGGAGCAGTACTTC. The chain couples TRBV5-4 to TRBJ2-7; D could derive from TRBD1 or TRBD2 (5 bases each). This CDR3 region has 12 residues. The V and J ends lost 4 bases and 7 bases respectively, with 12 bases between them. CDR1 and CDR2 from the germline V gene are SGHNT and YYREEE (reference sequence).

This clonotype was recorded a few times. The chain carries TRBV5-6 and TRBJ2-2; 14 nucleotides line up with TRBD2. Per germline, CDR1 SGHDT and CDR2 YYEEEE. The CDR3 length is 16 residues. J lost 7 bases, V lost 4 bases, and 6 bases had no gene match. The CDR3 DNA reads as TGTGCCAGCAGCATAAGGACTAGCGGGAGGATCGGGGAGCTGTTTTTT. Encoded protein: CASSIRTSGRIGELFF.

This clonotype was seen a few times. The rearrangement links TRBV5-1 to TRBJ2-5; D might be TRBD1 (6 bases). Germline V gives CDR1 SGHRS, CDR2 YFSETQ. This CDR3 is 15 amino acids long. Trimming shortened V by 6 bases and J by 4 bases, and 19 bases separated the two germline ends. CDR3 nucleotides: TGCGCCAGCAAGTACGACCCGGACAGATCAGAGACCCAGTACTTC. Translation: CASKYDPDRSETQYF.

CDR3 residues: CAWNTGYEQYF. As DNA, the CDR3 is TGTGCCTGGAATACTGGCTACGAGCAGTACTTC. This chain connects TRBV30 to TRBJ2-7; D is uncertain. Germline values: CDR1 GTSNPN, CDR2 SVGIG (reference sequence). This CDR3 spans 11 amino acids. Trimming stripped 4 bases from V and 3 bases from J, with 7 bases between. Together with reference TRBV30 and TRBJ2-7, the CDR3 gives the full variable domain: SQTIHQWPATLVQPVGSPLSLECTVEGTSNPNLYWYRQAAGRGLQLLFYSVGIGQISSEVPQNLSASRPQDRQFILSSKKLLLSDSGFYLCAWNTGYEQYFGPGTRLTVT.

The genes are TRBV20-1 and TRBJ1-5, with 8 nucleotides matching TRBD1. J was trimmed by 0 bases and V by 5 bases; bases with no gene match: 6. Germline lookup yields CDR1 DFQATT and CDR2 SNEGSKA (reference sequence). The CDR3 length is 15 residues. CDR3 DNA: TGCAGTGCTCCGGGACAGGTCTATAGCAATCAGCCCCAGCATTTT. Translated: CSAPGQVYSNQPQHF.

In this sample, this clonotype turned up many times. The chain is built from TRBV6-1 and TRBJ2-3; possibly TRBD2 for D (6 bases). V shed 6 bases and J shed 2 bases, with 15 bases lying between them. Germline V gene data show CDR1 as MNHNS and CDR2 as SASEGT. This CDR3 spans 15 amino acids. CDR3 nucleotides: TGTGCCAGCAGCCCAGCTAGCGAATACACAGATACGCAGTATTTT. As protein: CASSPASEYTDTQYF.

In its sample, this clonotype was seen many times. The CDR3 loop is CASSPGLAGGYSEQFF. In nucleotides, the CDR3 is TGTGCCAGCAGCCCGGGACTAGCGGGAGGGTATAGTGAGCAGTTCTTC. This chain joins TRBV11-2 and TRBJ2-1; TRBD2 agrees at 16 bases. The CDR3 loop spans 16 amino acids. Germline V gene data show CDR1 as SGHAT and CDR2 as FQNNGV. With V trimmed by 5 bases and J by 9 bases, 7 bases remained unmatched. Variable domain in full (rest from reference TRBV11-2 and TRBJ2-1): EAGVAQSPRYKIIEKRQSVAFWCNPISGHATLYWYQQILGQGPKLLIQFQNNGVVDDSQLPKDRFSAERLKGVDSTLKIQPAKLEDSAVYLCASSPGLAGGYSEQFFGPGTRLTVL.

This clonotype was recorded at least ten times. The rearrangement links TRBV7-2 to TRBJ1-5; 7 positions agree with TRBD1. Germline CDR1 and CDR2: SGHTA and FQGNSA. CDR3 length: 13 amino acids. V shed 5 bases and J 6 bases; nucleotides not matched to a gene: 4. CDR3 region: CASSRDRSQPQHF. In nucleotides, the CDR3 is TGTGCCAGCAGCCGGGACAGAAGTCAGCCCCAGCATTTT.